The sequence of this T cell receptor beta chain was determined in a study of post-analysis software for immune sequencing data. Study summary: Included courses were relapsing-remitting and secondary progressive multiple sclerosis; progressive-relapsing multiple sclerosis was also included.

General study results and limits: Pronounced co-clustering by F measure was evident among identically batched samples. Among 5 or 6 TRBV segments more frequent in patients than controls were TRBV5-6, TRBV5-1 and TRBV20-1. Relative to controls, patients with multiple sclerosis showed significantly lower normalized Chao1 diversity.

The CDR3 extends over 13 amino acids. Trimming cost V 7 bases and J 3 bases, with 12 bases left between them. Unique-molecular-identifier-tagged TCR beta cDNA libraries were used. T cells numbering about 0.85 to 11 million yielded cDNA molecules that totaled approximately 500,000. TCRdb called the PCR reads again in MiXCR, with one record for every CDR3 protein. The sample lists hundreds of thousands of distinct CDR3 sequences, 25% to 30% occurring once. A remark on this clonotype: What it binds is unknown.

The specimen sequenced was blood. The chain employs TRBV12-3 or TRBV12-4 and TRBJ1-2, with D perhaps matching TRBD1 (6 bases). The TCR was taken from a girl between 10 and 17 years old with multiple sclerosis. CDR3 sequence (DNA): TGTGCCAGCACCCCAGGGGCTCACTATGGCTACACCTTC. It is translated as CASTPGAHYGYTF.